This T cell receptor (beta chain) was sequenced for a study of cytotoxic CD8 clonotypes in ibrutinib-treated CLL. On this clone: The antigen is not known.

In germline, CDR1 is GTSNPN, CDR2 SVGIG (reference sequence). The V end was cut by 4 bases, the J end by 9 bases, with 18 bases between. The CDR3 spans 13 residues. Repertoires were generated with immunoSEQ multiplex PCR, while TCRdb's copy carries only in-frame clones and drops some. This table has 200,000 to 250,000 clones, roughly 65% appearing once. Regarding the study as a whole: Public clonotypes were uncommon and contracted or stayed stable on treatment. At ibrutinib response, clonality increased, and at progression it declined back toward baseline.

This TCR was recovered from a human donor with chronic lymphocytic leukemia. This chain joins TRBV30 and TRBJ1-1; the D gene is possibly TRBD1 (5 bases). The specimen comprised PBMCs, sampled after 12 months of ibrutinib treatment. CDR3 DNA: TGTGCCTGGACCGTGGGGCGGATGGTGCAAGCTTTCTTT. Translated: CAWTVGRMVQAFF.